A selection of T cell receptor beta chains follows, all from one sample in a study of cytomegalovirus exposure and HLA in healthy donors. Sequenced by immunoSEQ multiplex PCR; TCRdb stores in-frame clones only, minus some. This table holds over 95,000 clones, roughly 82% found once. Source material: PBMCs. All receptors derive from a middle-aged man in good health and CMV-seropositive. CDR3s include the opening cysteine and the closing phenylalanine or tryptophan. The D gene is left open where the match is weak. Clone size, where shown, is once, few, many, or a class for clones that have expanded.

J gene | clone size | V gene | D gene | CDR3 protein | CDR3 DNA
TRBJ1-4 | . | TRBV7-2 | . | CASSLGGRGGEKLFF | TGTGCCAGCAGCTTAGGCGGACGGGGAGGGGAAAAACTGTTTTTT
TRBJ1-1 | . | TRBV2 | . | CASSEVREDVTFF | TGTGCCAGCAGTGAAGTTAGGGAGGACGTAACTTTCTTT
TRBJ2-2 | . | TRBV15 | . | CATSRALTGELFF | TGTGCCACCAGCAGGGCCCTCACCGGGGAGCTGTTTTTT
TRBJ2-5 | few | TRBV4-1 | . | CASSQVIAPETQYF | TGCGCCAGCAGCCAAGTTATAGCGCCAGAGACCCAGTACTTC
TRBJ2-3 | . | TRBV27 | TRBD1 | CASSPSPGQMNTDTQYF | TGTGCCAGCAGTCCGTCCCCGGGACAGATGAACACAGATACGCAGTATTTT
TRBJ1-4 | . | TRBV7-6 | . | CASSPRSGGNEKLFF | TGTGCCAGCAGCCCTAGGTCCGGGGGAAATGAAAAACTGTTTTTT
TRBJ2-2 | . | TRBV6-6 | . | CASSKPQGVGELFF | TGTGCCAGCAGTAAACCCCAGGGTGTCGGGGAGCTGTTTTTT
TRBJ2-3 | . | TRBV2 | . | CASDEGRRADTQYF | TGTGCCAGCGATGAAGGGAGAAGAGCAGATACGCAGTATTTT
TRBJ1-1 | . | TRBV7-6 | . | CASSPPRESTEAFF | TGTGCCAGCAGCCCACCCCGGGAATCCACTGAAGCTTTCTTT
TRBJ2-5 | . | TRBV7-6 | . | CASSPTPGGQSGTQYF | TGTGCCAGCAGCCCGACTCCGGGGGGCCAATCCGGAACCCAGTACTTC
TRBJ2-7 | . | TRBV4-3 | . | CASSQDWQGFYEQYF | TGCGCCAGCAGCCAAGATTGGCAGGGTTTCTACGAGCAGTACTTC
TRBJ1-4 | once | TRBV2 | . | CASSERWREKLFF | TGTGCCAGCAGTGAAAGGTGGAGAGAAAAACTGTTTTTT
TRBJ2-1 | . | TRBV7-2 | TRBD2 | CATAGVTADNEQFF | TGTGCCACCGCGGGGGTCACGGCCGACAATGAGCAGTTCTTC
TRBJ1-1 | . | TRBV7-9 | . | CASSPRNRAQGAFF | TGTGCCAGCAGCCCTAGGAACAGGGCTCAGGGGGCTTTCTTT
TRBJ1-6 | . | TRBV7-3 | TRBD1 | CASSYRDRYSPLHF | TGTGCCAGCAGCTACCGGGACAGATATTCACCCCTCCACTTT
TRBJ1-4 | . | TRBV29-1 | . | CSVETLANEKLFF | TGCAGCGTCGAGACTTTGGCTAATGAAAAACTGTTTTTT
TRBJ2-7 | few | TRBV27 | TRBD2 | CASSLEASGGMEQYF | TGTGCCAGCAGTTTAGAAGCTAGCGGGGGCATGGAGCAGTACTTC
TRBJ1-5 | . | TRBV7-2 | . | CASSATVTNQPQHF | TGTGCCAGCAGTGCGACAGTGACCAATCAGCCCCAGCATTTT
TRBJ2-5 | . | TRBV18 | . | CASSLVGMETQYF | TGTGCCAGCTCACTGGTCGGGATGGAGACCCAGTACTTC
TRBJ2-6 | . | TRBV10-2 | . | CASSGLEGSAWSGANVLTF | TGCGCCAGCAGTGGACTGGAGGGTTCAGCATGGTCTGGGGCCAACGTCCTGACTTTC
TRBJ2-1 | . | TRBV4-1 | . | CASSQGSSGSSYNEQFF | TGCGCCAGCAGCCAGGGATCATCGGGGAGCTCCTACAATGAGCAGTTCTTC
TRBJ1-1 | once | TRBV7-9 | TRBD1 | CASRLGQLYTEAFF | TGTGCCAGCAGACTGGGACAGTTGTACACTGAAGCTTTCTTT
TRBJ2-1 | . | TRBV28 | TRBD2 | CASSSDWSGGIHNEQFF | TGTGCCAGCAGTTCCGATTGGAGCGGGGGGATACACAATGAGCAGTTCTTC
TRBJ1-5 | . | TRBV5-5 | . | CASRPFSSPQGDQPQHF | TGTGCCAGCAGGCCATTTTCCTCCCCTCAGGGCGATCAGCCCCAGCATTTT